Listed below are T cell receptor beta chains from one sample, sequenced in a study of T-cell reconstitution after alpha-beta-depleted transplantation in children. TCRdb re-called the PCR reads through MiXCR, storing one row per CDR3 protein. Here the sample spans hundreds of thousands of distinct CDR3 sequences, more than 20% being singletons. Sequences were derived from PBMCs, sampled before TCRalphabeta/CD19-depleted stem cell transplant. These receptor sequences come from a girl aged 2 to 10 with Fanconi anemia, due to receive a stem cell transplant. CDR3s include the opening cysteine and the closing phenylalanine or tryptophan. D genes are given only for firm matches. Clone size is stated in some rows and not others, as once, few, many or a class when expanded.

size: many; D: TRBD2; J: TRBJ2-7; V: TRBV27; DNA: TGTGCCAGCAGTCCGTGGACTAGCGGGATAGACGAGCAGTACTTC; CDR3: CASSPWTSGIDEQYF
size: many; D: TRBD1; J: TRBJ2-3; V: TRBV9; DNA: TGTGCCAGCAGCGTCTCCTATCTTAATGACAGGGGTACAGATACGCAGTATTTT; CDR3: CASSVSYLNDRGTDTQYF
size: few; D: NA; J: TRBJ1-1; V: TRBV29-1; DNA: TGCAGCGTCTATACACGTACTGAAGCTTTCTTT; CDR3: CSVYTRTEAFF
size: NA; D: NA; J: TRBJ1-2; V: TRBV4-2; DNA: TGTGCCAGCAGCCAAGAAGAGGGGGGATTCTATGGCTACACCTTC; CDR3: CASSQEEGGFYGYTF
size: few; D: TRBD2; J: TRBJ2-3; V: TRBV5-1; DNA: TGCGCCAGCAGCTTGGGACTAGCGTCAGATACGCAGTATTTT; CDR3: CASSLGLASDTQYF
size: NA; D: TRBD1; J: TRBJ2-1; V: TRBV6-2/TRBV6-3; DNA: TGTGCCAGCAGTTCGTCCGGGACAGGGATCGTCAATGAGCAGTTCTTC; CDR3: CASSSSGTGIVNEQFF
size: few; D: TRBD2; J: TRBJ2-1; V: TRBV29-1; DNA: TGCAGCGTTGACCCAAAAGCGGGGGCAAACTACAATGAGCAGTTCTTC; CDR3: CSVDPKAGANYNEQFF
size: once; D: TRBD1; J: TRBJ1-5; V: TRBV19; DNA: TGTGCCAGTAGTATAGTAATCTCGAGGACAGGCCAGGGGAGCAATCAGCCCCAGCATTTT; CDR3: CASSIVISRTGQGSNQPQHF
size: NA; D: TRBD1; J: TRBJ2-1; V: TRBV27; DNA: TGTGCCAGCAGTTCAACAGGGGTTGGCAATGAGCAGTTCTTC; CDR3: CASSSTGVGNEQFF
size: NA; D: TRBD1; J: TRBJ2-7; V: TRBV27; DNA: TGTGCCAGCAGTTTAACCCAACAGGGGGACTCCTACGAGCAGTACTTC; CDR3: CASSLTQQGDSYEQYF
size: NA; D: NA; J: TRBJ2-2; V: TRBV20-1; DNA: TGCAGCGCTAGAGGAGGGGGCACCGGGGAGCTGTTTTTT; CDR3: CSARGGGTGELFF
size: many; D: NA; J: TRBJ2-3; V: TRBV12-3/TRBV12-4; DNA: TGTGCCAGCACCCAACGGGACTGGAGCACAGATACGCAGTATTTT; CDR3: CASTQRDWSTDTQYF
size: few; D: NA; J: TRBJ2-7; V: TRBV9; DNA: TGTGCCAGCAGCGTTGCAACTAGCCCATCCTACGAGCAGTACTTC; CDR3: CASSVATSPSYEQYF
size: many; D: TRBD2; J: TRBJ2-1; V: TRBV20-1; DNA: TGCAGTGCTAGAGCCCTAGCGGGGGGTTACAATGAGCAGTTCTTC; CDR3: CSARALAGGYNEQFF
size: NA; D: NA; J: TRBJ2-1; V: TRBV2; DNA: TGTGCCAGCACCAATGAGCAGTTCTTC; CDR3: CASTNEQFF
size: NA; D: TRBD2; J: TRBJ2-1; V: TRBV7-9; DNA: TGTGCCAGCAGCTTTGTTGCCCTGCGGGAGTTGGACGAGCAGTTCTTC; CDR3: CASSFVALRELDEQFF
size: few; D: TRBD2; J: TRBJ2-3; V: TRBV20-1; DNA: TGCAGTGCTAACCCACTAGCGGGGAGCACAGATACGCAGTATTTT; CDR3: CSANPLAGSTDTQYF
size: NA; D: TRBD2; J: TRBJ2-7; V: TRBV20-1; DNA: TGCAGTGCTAGGGCACTAGCGGGCACCTACGAGCAGTACTTC; CDR3: CSARALAGTYEQYF
size: NA; D: TRBD1; J: TRBJ1-5; V: TRBV20-1; DNA: TGCAGTGCTAGAGATGTTGGACAGGGCGGCAATCAGCCCCAGCATTTT; CDR3: CSARDVGQGGNQPQHF
size: many; D: NA; J: TRBJ2-7; V: TRBV12-3/TRBV12-4; DNA: TGTGCCAGCAGTCTGAATGATCCATTAAACTACGAGCAGTACTTC; CDR3: CASSLNDPLNYEQYF
size: NA; D: NA; J: TRBJ2-1; V: TRBV20-1; DNA: TGCAGTGCTACTAGGTGGAGTAGCAATGAGCAGTTCTTC; CDR3: CSATRWSSNEQFF
size: many; D: TRBD2; J: TRBJ2-1; V: TRBV4-1; DNA: TGCGCCAGCAGCCAAGAAGGACTAGCAGAGTTTGAGCAGTTCTTC; CDR3: CASSQEGLAEFEQFF
size: NA; D: NA; J: TRBJ2-1; V: TRBV7-2; DNA: TGTGCCAGCAGCCGAACCCCAGCGGGTTACAATGAGCAGTTCTTC; CDR3: CASSRTPAGYNEQFF
size: few; D: TRBD2; J: TRBJ2-1; V: TRBV3-1; DNA: TGTGCCAGCAGCCCAACCACCGGGAGGATCTACAATGAGCAGTTCTTC; CDR3: CASSPTTGRIYNEQFF
size: NA; D: NA; J: TRBJ2-3; V: TRBV11-2; DNA: TGTGCCAGCAGCATAGGGACGGACACAGATACGCAGTATTTT; CDR3: CASSIGTDTDTQYF
size: NA; D: NA; J: TRBJ1-2; V: TRBV7-9; DNA: TGTGCCAGCAGCACTGACAGAGCCGGGGCAACTTATGGCTACACCTTC; CDR3: CASSTDRAGATYGYTF
size: many; D: NA; J: TRBJ2-5; V: TRBV6-5; DNA: TGTGCCAGCAGTTACTCTAGGGAAGGGGTGCGAGAGACCCAGTACTTC; CDR3: CASSYSREGVRETQYF
size: many; D: NA; J: TRBJ2-7; V: TRBV27; DNA: TGTGCCAGCAGTTTTAGCCCAGGTGCCTACGAGCAGTACTTC; CDR3: CASSFSPGAYEQYF
size: NA; D: NA; J: TRBJ2-3; V: TRBV11-2; DNA: TGTGCCAGCAGCCTCCCCGGAGGAGATACGCAGTATTTT; CDR3: CASSLPGGDTQYF
size: few; D: NA; J: TRBJ1-2; V: TRBV29-1; DNA: TGCAGCGTTGGCCGACAGCCTGGTGACTACACCTTC; CDR3: CSVGRQPGDYTF
size: NA; D: NA; J: TRBJ1-2; V: TRBV6-2/TRBV6-3; DNA: TGTGCCAGCAGTTACACCAGGGGCCCGGAGCCCTACACCTTC; CDR3: CASSYTRGPEPYTF
size: NA; D: TRBD2; J: TRBJ2-1; V: TRBV11-2; DNA: TGTGCCAGCAGCTTAGATCGCGAAGCGGGAGGTGACAATGAGCAGTTCTTC; CDR3: CASSLDREAGGDNEQFF
size: many; D: TRBD2; J: TRBJ2-7; V: TRBV12-3/TRBV12-4; DNA: TGTGCCAGCAGTCTACCGGGACTAGCGGTTTACGAGCAGTACTTC; CDR3: CASSLPGLAVYEQYF
size: once; D: TRBD2; J: TRBJ2-2; V: TRBV2; DNA: TGTGCCAGCAGTGGTTCTAGCGGGAGTACCGGGGAGCTGTTTTTT; CDR3: CASSGSSGSTGELFF
size: few; D: NA; J: TRBJ2-4; V: TRBV10-2; DNA: TGCGCCAGCAGTGAATTAAACAGGTTGGGGAAAGCCAAAAACATTCAGTACTTC; CDR3: CASSELNRLGKAKNIQYF
size: many; D: NA; J: TRBJ2-7; V: TRBV29-1; DNA: TGCAGCGTTGCTGGGGGCGGCTCTACCTACGAGCAGTACTTC; CDR3: CSVAGGGSTYEQYF
size: NA; D: TRBD1; J: TRBJ2-7; V: TRBV28; DNA: TGTGCCAGCTTGCAGCCCGGGACAGGGTCCTACGAGCAGTACTTC; CDR3: CASLQPGTGSYEQYF
size: many; D: NA; J: TRBJ2-1; V: TRBV20-1; DNA: TGCAGTGCTAGAGATCAGGGGCCGGGCTCCTACAATGAGCAGTTCTTC; CDR3: CSARDQGPGSYNEQFF
size: few; D: NA; J: TRBJ1-1; V: TRBV5-1; DNA: TGCGCCAGCAGCTTGGGAAGTCCAGCTGTGGCTTTCTTT; CDR3: CASSLGSPAVAFF
size: NA; D: TRBD2; J: TRBJ2-7; V: TRBV28; DNA: TGTGCCACCCTTGGGACTAGTTTGATCCACATCGCGGGGGGCGAGCAGTACTTC; CDR3: CATLGTSLIHIAGGEQYF
size: few; D: TRBD1; J: TRBJ2-6; V: TRBV5-1; DNA: TGCGCCAGCAGCTGGACGGGACAGGGTCGTTTGTCTGGGGCCAACGTCCTGACTTTC; CDR3: CASSWTGQGRLSGANVLTF
size: NA; D: NA; J: TRBJ2-5; V: TRBV11-2; DNA: TGTGCCAGCAGGCGGATCCGCCGCCAAGAGACCCAGTACTTC; CDR3: CASRRIRRQETQYF
size: few; D: TRBD1; J: TRBJ2-7; V: TRBV7-2; DNA: TGTGCCAGCAGCTTAGCAACAGGGGACTACGAGCAGTACTTC; CDR3: CASSLATGDYEQYF
size: many; D: TRBD2; J: TRBJ2-1; V: TRBV9; DNA: TGTGCCAGCAGCGTATATTTAGCGGGAGGGCCAATCGGTGAGCAGTTCTTC; CDR3: CASSVYLAGGPIGEQFF
size: many; D: NA; J: TRBJ2-1; V: TRBV29-1; DNA: TGCAGCGTTGACTTGCCTAGGACTTCCTACAATGAGCAGTTCTTC; CDR3: CSVDLPRTSYNEQFF
size: NA; D: NA; J: TRBJ2-1; V: TRBV2; DNA: TGTGCCAGGGATGCGGGGCTACTGATTCGGCATGAGCAGTTCTTC; CDR3: CARDAGLLIRHEQFF
size: many; D: NA; J: TRBJ2-3; V: TRBV12-3/TRBV12-4; DNA: TGTGCCAGCAGCCTCCGGGGGGCGGGTCGCACAGATACGCAGTATTTT; CDR3: CASSLRGAGRTDTQYF
size: many; D: TRBD1; J: TRBJ2-7; V: TRBV4-2; DNA: TGTGCCAGCAGCCAAGAGGGTACGGGACAGGCGGATTACGAGCAGTACTTC; CDR3: CASSQEGTGQADYEQYF
size: many; D: NA; J: TRBJ2-3; V: TRBV21-1; DNA: TGTGCCAGCAGCAAAGACAGGGAAGCCTCAGATACGCAGTATTTT; CDR3: CASSKDREASDTQYF
size: few; D: NA; J: TRBJ2-3; V: TRBV20-1; DNA: TGCAGTGCTAGAGATCCCCAGGGCGGGACAGATACGCAGTATTTT; CDR3: CSARDPQGGTDTQYF
size: few; D: NA; J: TRBJ2-7; V: TRBV5-1; DNA: TGCGCCTCGCGTTTGGCAGGCGGTACCTACGAGCAGTACTTC; CDR3: CASRLAGGTYEQYF
size: NA; D: NA; J: TRBJ2-1; V: TRBV11-3; DNA: TGTGCCAGCAGCCCACGCAGGGGGGTTGGCTACAATGAGCAGTTCTTC; CDR3: CASSPRRGVGYNEQFF
size: many; D: NA; J: TRBJ2-7; V: TRBV15; DNA: TGTGCCACCAGCAGAGGCGATCGGGTATCCTACGAGCAGTACTTC; CDR3: CATSRGDRVSYEQYF